The rows below give T cell receptor beta chains drawn from one sample of a study of T cells in Graves' hyperthyroidism and ophthalmopathy. TCRdb redid the calling of the multiplex PCR reads with MiXCR, one entry per CDR3 protein. Among roughly 570,000 distinct CDR3 sequences, approximately 14% were seen once, and the ten largest hold under 7.5%. Sample: blood. These receptor sequences come from a woman aged 25 to 45 with Graves' hyperthyroidism. Both conserved end residues are part of each CDR3. The D gene is left open where the match is weak. The size entry is marked missing in some rows and otherwise reads once, few, many or a size class.

>TRBV12-5|TRBJ2-2|-|few|16
TGTGCTAGTGGTTTGGTAGGAGGACCCCACACCGGGGAGCTGTTTTTT
CASGLVGGPHTGELFF
>TRBV12-3/TRBV12-4|TRBJ2-7|-|-|19
TGTGCCAGCAGTTTAGCGTTACCTTCTGGTGGGCCCGTTTTACACGAGCAGTACTTC
CASSLALPSGGPVLHEQYF
>TRBV20-1|TRBJ2-3|-|many|15
TGCAGTGCTAGAGAGGGGGCTAGGGATGGGGATACGCAGTATTTT
CSAREGARDGDTQYF
>TRBV29-1|TRBJ2-2|TRBD2|few|16
TGCAGCGCGGGGCTAGCGGGAGGAGCGAACACCGGGGAGCTGTTTTTT
CSAGLAGGANTGELFF
>TRBV2|TRBJ2-7|-|-|14
TGTGCCAGCAGTGCAAGCAGGAGGGCCTCCGAGCAGTACTTC
CASSASRRASEQYF
>TRBV20-1|TRBJ2-1|TRBD2|once|13
TGCAGTGCTAGAGATACCCGGGAGGGCTCTTGGTTCTTC
CSARDTREGSWFF
>TRBV14|TRBJ1-2|-|many|14
TGTGCCAGCAGCCAAGGCAGAACCAACTATGGCTACACCTTC
CASSQGRTNYGYTF
>TRBV11-2|TRBJ2-7|-|-|15
TGTGCCAGCAGCTTAGGACCATACAACTCCTACGAGCAGTACTTC
CASSLGPYNSYEQYF
>TRBV7-2|TRBJ2-3|-|-|14
TGTGCCAGCAGCCCCACCGGGGTCACAGATACGCAGTATTTT
CASSPTGVTDTQYF
>TRBV12-5|TRBJ2-7|-|-|13
TGTGCTAGTGGTTGGGGTGGTTCCTACGAGCAGTACTTC
CASGWGGSYEQYF
>TRBV5-6|TRBJ2-7|-|-|12
TGTGCCAGCAGCTTGGCAGTAAACGAGCAGTACTTC
CASSLAVNEQYF
>TRBV2|TRBJ1-3|-|many|12
TGTGCCAGCAGCGTCCTAGCGGGTGAGGGATATTTT
CASSVLAGEGYF
>TRBV30|TRBJ2-7|-|many|13
TGTGCCTGGAGTGTACAGGCCCTTGGCGAGCAGTACTTC
CAWSVQALGEQYF
>TRBV7-2|TRBJ1-6|-|-|15
TGTGCCAGCAGTGGGTCCATTCAGGTCTTCTCACCCCTCCACTTT
CASSGSIQVFSPLHF
>TRBV2|TRBJ1-6|TRBD1|few|18
TGTGCCAGCAGTGAAGCGCAGGGACAGGGGTCTGGGAATTCACCCCTCCACTTT
CASSEAQGQGSGNSPLHF
>TRBV20-1|TRBJ2-1|TRBD2|many|15
TGCAGTGCTAGAGGGGGCGGGAGCTCCTACAATGAGCAGTTCTTC
CSARGGGSSYNEQFF
>TRBV15|TRBJ2-1|TRBD2|many|16
TGTGCCACCAGCAGAGGATGGACTAGCGTATACAATGAGCAGTTCTTC
CATSRGWTSVYNEQFF
>TRBV11-2|TRBJ2-7|TRBD2|-|14
TGTGCCAGCAGCCTTTTAGCGGGAGCCGCCGAGCAGTACTTC
CASSLLAGAAEQYF
>TRBV19|TRBJ2-1|-|once|13
TGTGCCAGTAGTATCGGCCAGATCGATGAGCAGTTCTTC
CASSIGQIDEQFF
>TRBV5-1|TRBJ2-1|TRBD1|many|14
TGCGCCAGCAGCATACTTTACAGGGGTAATGAGCAGTTCTTC
CASSILYRGNEQFF
>TRBV9|TRBJ2-2|TRBD1|few|16
TGTGCCAGCAGCGTCACAGGGGCCCCCCGTGGCGGGGAGCTGTTTTTT
CASSVTGAPRGGELFF
>TRBV15|TRBJ2-3|TRBD2|-|18
TGTGCCACCAGCGGAGATCGAGGGCGGGCGGGAGGGCCAGATACGCAGTATTTT
CATSGDRGRAGGPDTQYF
>TRBV15|TRBJ1-4|TRBD1|-|14
TGTGCCACCAGCAGACAGGGGGCAAGGGAAAAACTGTTTTTT
CATSRQGAREKLFF
>TRBV5-1|TRBJ2-2|TRBD2|few|16
TGCGCCAGCTCTCTAGCGGGAGAGCCCGGGACCGGGGAGCTGTTTTTT
CASSLAGEPGTGELFF
>TRBV20-1|TRBJ2-3|TRBD2|-|16
TGCAGTGCTAGAGATCGAGTGGGGGGGGGAATAGATACGCAGTATTTT
CSARDRVGGGIDTQYF
>TRBV19|TRBJ1-5|-|many|14
TGTGCCAGTAGTATCGGCCAGATCCTTCAGCCCCAGCATTTT
CASSIGQILQPQHF
>TRBV2|TRBJ1-1|TRBD1|many|14
TGTGCCAGCAACCGGGGACAGGGGGACACTGAAGCTTTCTTT
CASNRGQGDTEAFF
>TRBV15|TRBJ2-3|-|few|14
TGTGCCACCAGCAGAGTGCGCGGGGCAGATACGCAGTATTTT
CATSRVRGADTQYF